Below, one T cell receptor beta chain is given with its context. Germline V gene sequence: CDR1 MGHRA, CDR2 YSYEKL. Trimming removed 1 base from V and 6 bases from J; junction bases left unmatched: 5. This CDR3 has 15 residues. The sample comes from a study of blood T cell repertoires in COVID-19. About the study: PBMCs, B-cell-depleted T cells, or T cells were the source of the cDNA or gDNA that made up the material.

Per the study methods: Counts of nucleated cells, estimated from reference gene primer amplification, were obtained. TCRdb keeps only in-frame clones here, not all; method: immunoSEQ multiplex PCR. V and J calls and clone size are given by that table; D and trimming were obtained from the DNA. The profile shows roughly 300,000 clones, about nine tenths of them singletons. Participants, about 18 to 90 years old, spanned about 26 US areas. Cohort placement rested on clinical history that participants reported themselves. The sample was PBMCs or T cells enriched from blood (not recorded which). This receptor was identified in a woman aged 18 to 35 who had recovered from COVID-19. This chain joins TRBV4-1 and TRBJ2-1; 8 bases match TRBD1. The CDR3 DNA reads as TGCGCCAGCAGCCAAGGTCAGGGGGCGGGCAATGAGCAGTTCTTC. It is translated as CASSQGQGAGNEQFF.